These 30 T cell receptor beta chains were sequenced from one sample in a study of blood T cell repertoires in COVID-19. Generated by immunoSEQ multiplex PCR, the TCRdb table keeps only in-frame clones and is missing some. The sample lists 80,000 or so clones; roughly 80% were seen once. Sequencing was performed on peripheral blood. The receptors were gathered from a woman of 80 years or more with acute or convalescent COVID-19.

This chain connects TRBV18 to TRBJ2-2, with D possibly matching TRBD1 (6 bases). V was shortened by 11 bases and J by 9 bases, with 19 bases between the two germline ends. Germline V gene lookup returns CDR1 KGHSH and CDR2 LQKENI. The CDR3 spans 13 residues. CDR3 coding DNA: TGTGCCGGGGGCCCGGAGGACGGACGGGAGCTGTTTTTT. This translates into CAGGPEDGRELFF.

The chain employs TRBV19 and TRBJ2-3; a weak D match, TRBD2 (6 bases). The CDR3 runs to 19 residues. V was shortened by 7 bases and J by 2 bases, with 28 bases between the two germline ends. From germline, CDR1 is LNHDA and CDR2 SQIVND (reference sequence). The CDR3 coding sequence is TGTGCCAGTACCATGGGGGGTCTAGCCCGGGGATGGGACACAGATACGCAGTATTTT. It codes for CASTMGGLARGWDTDTQYF.

The sample holds a few counts of this clone. The chain recombines TRBV6-6 with TRBJ1-1; a weak D match, TRBD1 (5 bases). Per germline, CDR1 MNHNY and CDR2 SVGAGI (reference sequence). V was trimmed by 7 bases and J by 4 bases, leaving 22 bases between them. The CDR3 runs to 16 residues. The CDR3 coding sequence is TGTGCCAGCAAAAAGGGGCGGTCGGGTTTGAGCACTGAAGCTTTCTTT. Translating gives CASKKGRSGLSTEAFF.

The chain carries TRBV18 and TRBJ1-5; D may be TRBD1 (6 bases). This CDR3 is built from 13 residues. With 2 bases removed from V and 4 bases from J, the gap between germline ends came to 6 bases. Germline V gives CDR1 KGHSH, CDR2 LQKENI. CDR3 in amino acids: CASSPRGNQPQHF. CDR3 in DNA: TGTGCCAGCTCACCAAGGGGGAATCAGCCCCAGCATTTT.

The chain has TRBV30 and TRBJ1-2; 7 bases agree with TRBD1. Germline values: CDR1 GTSNPN, CDR2 SVGIG (reference sequence). This CDR3 has 13 amino acids. Trimming removed 0 bases from V and 5 bases from J; junction bases left unmatched: 3. CDR3 coding DNA: TGTGCCTGGAGTGTAAAGGGGGCGTATGGCTACACCTTC. It is translated as CAWSVKGAYGYTF.

The rearrangement links TRBV6-5 to TRBJ1-2; 7 bases match TRBD1. V was clipped by 5 bases and J by 8 bases; unmatched bases: 14. The CDR3 sequence is 15 residues long. Germline values: CDR1 MNHEY, CDR2 SVGAGI. CDR3 DNA: TGTGCCAGCAGTCACACAAGCCGGGACAGCGGGGGCTACACCTTC. Translating gives CASSHTSRDSGGYTF.

This clone appeared a few times. Other DNA sequences of this sample code for an identical CDR3. The genes are TRBV11-3 and TRBJ2-3, with D perhaps TRBD2 (5 bases). Germline-derived CDR1 and CDR2 are SGHNT and YENEEA. With 1 base removed from V and 0 bases from J, the gap between germline ends came to 5 bases. The CDR3 sequence is 14 residues long. CDR3 in amino acids: CASSLGGSTDTQYF. The CDR3 DNA sequence: TGTGCCAGCAGCTTAGGCGGGAGCACAGATACGCAGTATTTT.

This clone was seen once. This chain joins TRBV9 and TRBJ1-2; D gene uncertain. V lost 5 bases and J lost 2, with 19 bases in between. Per the germline V gene, CDR1 is SGDLS and CDR2 is YYNGEE. The CDR3 runs to 16 residues. The CDR3 is CASSSADRLGNYGYTF. CDR3 bases: TGTGCCAGCAGTTCCGCCGACCGGCTGGGCAACTATGGCTACACCTTC.

In this sample, this clone turned up a few times. The chain joins TRBV24-1 to TRBJ2-7, with 8 nucleotides matching TRBD1. Germline lookup yields CDR1 KGHDR and CDR2 SFDVKD. CDR3 length: 13 residues. Unmatched junction bases numbered 4, after V lost 7 bases and J lost 3 bases. The CDR3 spells CATRSGTGYEQYF. The CDR3 DNA sequence: TGTGCCACCAGATCAGGGACAGGCTACGAGCAGTACTTC.

This chain links TRBV28 with TRBJ1-2; D may be TRBD1 (5 bases). The CDR3 contains 13 residues. The V end was cut by 7 bases, the J end by 4 bases, with 13 bases between. Germline assignment: CDR1 MDHEN and CDR2 SYDVKM. The CDR3 loop reads CASTPRTSYGYTF. The CDR3 DNA sequence: TGTGCCAGCACCCCGCGGACAAGCTATGGCTACACCTTC.

The chain links TRBV7-2 to TRBJ2-7, with 10 bases lining up with TRBD1. J lost 3 bases, V lost 8 bases, and 4 bases had no gene match. The germline V gene encodes CDR1 SGHTA and CDR2 FQGNSA. This CDR3 comprises 13 residues. The CDR3 loop reads CASGRDRGYEQYF. The CDR3 bases are TGTGCCAGCGGCCGGGACAGGGGCTACGAGCAGTACTTC. Full variable domain (rest looked up from reference TRBV7-2 and TRBJ2-7): GAGVSQSPSNKVTEKGKDVELRCDPISGHTALYWYRQSLGQGLEFLIYFQGNSAPDKSGLPSDRFSAERTGGSVSTLTIQRTQQEDSAVYLCASGRDRGYEQYFGPGTRLTVT.

This sequence joins TRBV12-3 or TRBV12-4 and TRBJ1-3, with D hard to call. V shed 5 bases and J shed 3 bases, with 2 bases lying between them. The CDR3 has 11 amino acids. In DNA form, the CDR3 reads TGTGCCAGCAGTCATGGAAACACCATATATTTT. This sequence encodes CASSHGNTIYF.

The chain carries TRBV6-2 or TRBV6-3 and TRBJ2-7; no definite D call. CDR3 length: 14 residues. Deletions cut 2 bases from V and 0 bases from J, with 8 bases between. Germline assignment: CDR1 MNHEY and CDR2 SVGEGT. The chain's CDR3 is CASSYRHSSYEQYF. In DNA form, the CDR3 reads TGTGCCAGCAGTTACCGACACAGCTCCTACGAGCAGTACTTC.

This clone was observed a handful of times. The chain joins TRBV30 to TRBJ1-1, with no clear D. Between the trimmed V and J ends, which lost 2 bases and 5 bases, there was a span of 6 bases. From germline, CDR1 is GTSNPN and CDR2 SVGIG (reference sequence). The CDR3 covers 11 residues. Here the CDR3 DNA reads TGTGCCTGGAGTCGGAGGACTGAAGCTTTCTTT. Protein product: CAWSRRTEAFF.

The genes are TRBV14 and TRBJ2-2; possible D gene TRBD2, 7 bases. CDR3 size: 15 residues. V was pared by 5 bases and J by 4 bases, with 14 bases between. Germline lookup yields CDR1 SGHDN and CDR2 FVKESK. The DNA of the CDR3 is TGTGCCAGCAGCGGGGGGGGCCTCGGCACCGGGGAGCTGTTTTTT. It is translated as CASSGGGLGTGELFF.

This rearrangement joins TRBV21-1 to TRBJ2-3; the D call of TRBD1 is as the table states it, not checked on the DNA. TRBV21-1 is tagged as a pseudogene. This CDR3 spans 16 amino acids. CDR3 coding DNA: TGTGCCAGCAGCCCCCAGGGGGCGCATGGCACAGATACGCAGTATTTT. Protein sequence: CASSPQGAHGTDTQYF.

The chain is built from TRBV6-5 and TRBJ1-2, with TRBD1 matching over 7 bases. CDR1 MNHEY and CDR2 SVGAGI come from the germline V gene. The CDR3 length is 16 residues. With V trimmed by 0 bases and J by 4 bases, 8 bases remained unmatched. In nucleotides, the CDR3 is TGTGCCAGCAGTTACTCGCCAGGGGGGCAGATCTATGGCTACACCTTC. Translating it yields CASSYSPGGQIYGYTF.

The chain is built from TRBV11-2 and TRBJ1-1; a possible D gene is TRBD1 (5 bases). The CDR3 spans 14 residues. Germline loops: CDR1 SGHAT, CDR2 FQNNGV. Trimming took off 1 base at V and 4 bases at J, with 10 bases between the two ends. In nucleotides, the CDR3 is TGTGCCAGCAGCTTAGGCGGGGGTTCCACTGAAGCTTTCTTT. Translated: CASSLGGGSTEAFF.

The V and J genes are TRBV11-3 and TRBJ2-2, with D tentatively TRBD2 (5 bases). With 3 bases removed from V and 8 bases from J, the gap between germline ends came to 10 bases. CDR1 and CDR2 from the germline V gene are SGHNT and YENEEA. The CDR3 runs to 13 residues. CDR3 DNA sequence: TGTGCCAGCAGCTTCCTAGAGGGAGGGGAGCTGTTTTTT. It is translated as CASSFLEGGELFF. Together with reference TRBV11-3 and TRBJ2-2, the CDR3 gives the full variable domain: EAGVVQSPRYKIIEKKQPVAFWCNPISGHNTLYWYLQNLGQGPELLIRYENEEAVDDSQLPKDRFSAERLKGVDSTLKIQPAELGDSAVYLCASSFLEGGELFFGEGSRLTVL.

The J gene is TRBJ2-6, the V gene TRBV7-2, with unresolved D. Germline V CDR1 and CDR2: SGHTA, FQGNSA. The CDR3 is 17 amino acids. V was clipped by 7 bases and J by 0 bases, with 16 bases between them. CDR3: CASISQLSPSGANVLTF. The CDR3 DNA reads TGTGCCAGCATCTCACAGCTTTCCCCCTCTGGGGCCAACGTCCTGACTTTC.

The chain combines TRBV27 with TRBJ2-7; 7 nucleotides agree with TRBD1. In germline, CDR1 is MNHEY, CDR2 SMNVEV (reference sequence). The CDR3 totals 15 residues. With 0 bases clipped from V and 4 bases from J, the junction kept 6 bases outside the gene matches. The CDR3 bases are TGTGCCAGCAGTTTATCGTACAGGGGCGATTACGAGCAGTACTTC. As protein: CASSLSYRGDYEQYF.

The genes are TRBV12-2 and TRBJ2-7; the table calls TRBD2, which could not be checked here. TRBV12-2 is a listed pseudogene. The CDR3 runs 17 residues. CDR3 sequence (DNA): TGTGCAAGTCGCCGGGGGGAAGTTCGGTACTGGAATTACGAGCAGTACTTC. This gives the protein CASRRGEVRYWNYEQYF.

The chain combines TRBV7-2 with TRBJ2-5; tentatively, D is TRBD2 (6 bases). The CDR3 contains 14 residues. With 5 bases removed from V and 2 bases from J, the gap between germline ends came to 12 bases. Germline CDR1 is SGHTA and CDR2 is FQGNSA. CDR3 sequence reads: CASSTGTRQETQYF. The CDR3 DNA reads as TGTGCCAGCAGCACCGGGACTCGACAAGAGACCCAGTACTTC.

This clone was counted a few times. This sequence joins TRBV7-9 and TRBJ1-5, with D uncertain. The CDR3 is 15 amino acids. Germline-derived CDR1 and CDR2 are SEHNR and FQNEAQ (reference sequence). Trimming left V 5 bases short and J 0 bases short, with 11 bases between. CDR3 sequence: CASSAQQFSNQPQHF. CDR3 sequence (DNA): TGTGCCAGCAGCGCACAACAGTTTAGCAATCAGCCCCAGCATTTT.

This chain links TRBV19 with TRBJ1-1, with 10 bases fitting TRBD1. CDR3 length: 14 residues. With 3 bases clipped from V and 6 bases from J, the junction kept 4 bases outside the gene matches. The germline V gene encodes CDR1 LNHDA and CDR2 SQIVND (reference sequence). The CDR3 sequence is CASSIDGTGAEAFF. Here the CDR3 DNA reads TGTGCCAGTAGTATTGACGGGACAGGGGCTGAAGCTTTCTTT.

This clone was counted once. The genes are TRBV24-1 and TRBJ2-2; D possibly corresponds to TRBD1 (6 bases). Germline V lookup: CDR1 KGHDR, CDR2 SFDVKD. V was trimmed by 7 bases and J by 6 bases, leaving 14 bases between them. The CDR3 runs to 14 residues. CDR3 DNA sequence: TGTGCCACCAGCCACAGGGACCTACCCGGGGAGCTGTTTTTT. Amino acids: CATSHRDLPGELFF.

V and J are TRBV2 and TRBJ2-5, with 14 bases lining up with TRBD2. CDR3 length: 17 amino acids. The junction had 9 bases not matched to a gene; V was cut back by 6 bases and J by 3 bases. From germline, CDR1 is SNHLY and CDR2 FYNNEI. CDR3: CASSLTGLAGGEETQYF. In DNA, the CDR3 is TGTGCCAGCAGCCTCACTGGACTAGCGGGGGGTGAAGAGACCCAGTACTTC.

The V and J genes are TRBV10-1 and TRBJ2-6; TRBD1 matches at 10 bases. Trimming at V came to 7 bases and at J to 1 base, leaving 13 bases not matched to a gene. There are 19 residues in the CDR3. CDR1 is WNHNN, CDR2 SYGVQD, per germline (reference sequence). CDR3 sequence: CASTLRHRQGASGANVLTF. The DNA for the CDR3 is TGCGCCAGCACCCTACGCCATAGACAGGGGGCGTCTGGGGCCAACGTCCTGACTTTC.

This clone was found a few times. Here the CDR3 reads CASSYDRAGELFF. CDR3 nucleotide sequence: TGTGCCAGCAGTTACGACAGGGCCGGGGAGCTGTTTTTT. The genes are TRBV6-2 or TRBV6-3 and TRBJ2-2; 7 bases are shared with TRBD1. The CDR3 is made up of 13 amino acids. The V gene's germline CDR1 is MNHEY and CDR2 SVGEGT. Trimming took 2 bases from V and 6 from J; bases not matched to a gene: 0.

The chain is built from TRBV7-9 and TRBJ1-2; the match to TRBD1 covers 8 bases. CDR1 and CDR2 (germline): SEHNR, FQNEAQ (reference sequence). The V gene end was trimmed by 2 bases and the J gene end by 3 bases; junction bases not matched to a gene: 5. CDR3 length equals 15 residues. The CDR3 nucleotides are TGTGCCAGCAGCTTAACGACAGGGGTTGACTATGGCTACACCTTC. Encoded protein: CASSLTTGVDYGYTF.